The next 19 T cell receptor beta chains were all read from a single sample in a study of blood T cells in healthy people across ages. Combining a sample-barcoded 5' primer with a J-beta primer mix, a second PCR ran for 7 to 11 cycles. TCRdb independently ran MiXCR on the 5' RACE reads; one entry per CDR3 protein. The repertoire has around 650,000 distinct CDR3 sequences, 32% of them found once; the top ten carry approximately 15%. Sample: blood. The receptors stem from a woman older than 75 in good health.

This clonotype came up many times. V usage is TRBV5-1 and J usage is TRBJ2-5; 11 nucleotides match TRBD2. J lost 3 bases, V lost 6 bases, and 4 bases had no gene match. The germline V gene encodes CDR1 SGHRS and CDR2 YFSETQ. The length of the CDR3 is 14 residues. The CDR3 region is CASNLAGGEETQYF. DNA of the CDR3: TGCGCCAGCAACCTAGCGGGGGGAGAAGAGACCCAGTACTTC.

This clonotype came up many times. V gene TRBV6-1 combines with J gene TRBJ2-5; 10 bases are shared with TRBD2. The trim removed 2 bases at V and 0 bases at J, leaving 9 bases unmatched. Germline CDR1 and CDR2: MNHNS and SASEGT. This CDR3 spans 18 amino acids. The CDR3 nucleotides read TGTGCCAGCAGTGAACGTCCCCTAGCGGGGGCTAACCAAGAGACCCAGTACTTC. The encoded protein is CASSERPLAGANQETQYF.

This clonotype was detected ten times or more. The genes are TRBV3-1 and TRBJ1-2; TRBD1 agrees at 8 bases. CDR1 is LGHDT and CDR2 is YNNKEL in the germline V gene (reference sequence). The CDR3 is 19 amino acids. Trimming removed 3 bases from V and 7 bases from J; junction bases left unmatched: 22. The DNA of the CDR3 is TGTGCCAGCAGCCATGGGTATTGGGTCAGGGGGCGCATTGGCTCTGGCTACACCTTC. Protein: CASSHGYWVRGRIGSGYTF.

This clonotype was detected a few times. CDR3 loop: CASSSGLTATEAFF. CDR3 in DNA: TGTGCCAGCAGCTCTGGACTCACCGCCACTGAAGCTTTCTTT. This sequence joins TRBV7-2 and TRBJ1-1; D gene unclear. This CDR3 has 14 amino acids. Germline loops: CDR1 SGHTA, CDR2 FQGNSA. The V and J ends lost 4 bases and 4 bases respectively, with 13 bases between them.

This clonotype turned up a few times. A much bigger clone sits one base away, suggesting this may be a read error. V and J are TRBV12-3 or TRBV12-4 and TRBJ2-3, with TRBD2 matching 8 bases. CDR3 size: 15 residues. CDR3 coding DNA: TGTGCCAGCAGTTTAGCTAGCGGGGCCACAGATGCGCAGTATTTT. Translating gives CASSLASGATDAQYF.

This clonotype was counted many times. V and J are TRBV9 and TRBJ2-1; D may be TRBD1 (6 bases). V lost 4 bases to trimming and J lost 4 bases, with 15 bases between them. The CDR3 covers 15 residues. CDR1 is SGDLS, CDR2 YYNGEE, per germline. The CDR3 protein is CASSPPGHDYNEQFF. CDR3 coding DNA: TGTGCCAGCAGCCCCCCGGGACACGATTACAATGAGCAGTTCTTC. The full variable domain, with the rest looked up from reference TRBV9 and TRBJ2-1, is DSGVTQTPKHLITATGQRVTLRCSPRSGDLSVYWYQQSLDQGLQFLIQYYNGEERAKGNILERFSAQQFPDLHSELNLSSLELGDSALYFCASSPPGHDYNEQFFGPGTRLTVL.

This clonotype was found many times. The rearrangement uses TRBV7-9 and TRBJ2-1; either TRBD1 or TRBD2 may fit D (5 bases each). V was shortened by 3 bases and J by 7 bases, with 16 bases between the two germline ends. The V gene's germline CDR1 is SEHNR and CDR2 FQNEAQ (reference sequence). This CDR3 contains 15 residues. The CDR3 DNA follows: TGTGCCAGCAGCTTCCGGGACCTTCAGAGAAATGAGCAGTTCTTC. It yields the protein CASSFRDLQRNEQFF. The whole variable domain, filled in from reference TRBV7-9 and TRBJ2-1, reads DTGVSQNPRHKITKRGQNVTFRCDPISEHNRLYWYRQTLGQGPEFLTYFQNEAQLEKSRLLSDRFSAERPKGSFSTLEIQRTEQGDSAMYLCASSFRDLQRNEQFFGPGTRLTVL.

This chain connects TRBV6-2 or TRBV6-3 to TRBJ2-1; D gene uncertain. V lost 11 bases and J lost 7, with 15 bases in between. The germline CDR1 and CDR2 sequences are MNHEY and SVGEGT. The CDR3 totals 12 residues. The CDR3 protein is CASENQKNEQFF. For the CDR3, the DNA is TGTGCCTCAGAAAACCAGAAAAATGAGCAGTTCTTC.

Only a few counts were recorded for this clonotype. A much larger clone differs from this one at a single base, so this may be a read error. The V gene is TRBV4-1, the J gene TRBJ2-5, with 11 bases lining up with TRBD1. From germline, CDR1 is MGHRA and CDR2 YSYEKL. CDR3 size: 14 residues. With V trimmed by 6 bases and J by 11 bases, 11 bases remained unmatched. The CDR3 DNA reads as TGCGCCAGCAGTGGGACAGGGGGGCGGAATGAGCAGTACTTC. Translated: CASSGTGGRNEQYF.

On this clonotype itself: This may stem from a read error, because a much larger clone lies one nucleotide away. This chain joins TRBV5-1 and TRBJ2-3; tentatively, D is TRBD2 (6 bases). Germline V gene lookup returns CDR1 SGHRS and CDR2 YFSETQ. The length of the CDR3 is 16 residues. Trimming removed 4 bases at V and 2 bases at J, with 17 bases between. The CDR3 loop reads CASSRRRVGATDTQYF. The CDR3, as DNA: TGCGCCAGCAGCCGGAGGAGGGTAGGGGCCACAGATACGCAGTATTTT. Drawing the rest from reference TRBV5-1 and TRBJ2-3, the complete variable domain is KAGVTQTPRYLIKTRGQQVTLSCSPISGHRSVSWYQQTPGQGLQFLFEYFSETQRNKGNFPGRFSGRQFSNSRSEMNVSTLELGDSALYLCASSRRRVGATDTQYFGPGTRLTVL.

This clonotype was picked up one time. The chain couples TRBV5-4 to TRBJ2-1; D tentatively fits TRBD1 or TRBD2 (5 bases each). CDR1 and CDR2 from the germline V gene are SGHNT and YYREEE (reference sequence). The CDR3 has 13 residues. V was pared by 2 bases and J by 10 bases, with 13 bases between. DNA of the CDR3: TGTGCCAGCAGCTTCGGTCGGGGCGAAGAGCAGTTCTTC. It specifies CASSFGRGEEQFF.

The rearrangement uses TRBV9 and TRBJ2-1; TRBD2 is a possible D gene (6 bases). CDR3 size: 15 residues. The germline V and J ends were trimmed by 4 bases and 8 bases, with 19 bases remaining between them. Germline lookup yields CDR1 SGDLS and CDR2 YYNGEE. The CDR3 coding sequence is TGTGCCAGCAGCTTGACAAGCGGGTTCGGGGATGAGCAGTTCTTC. It specifies CASSLTSGFGDEQFF. Full variable domain (rest looked up from reference TRBV9 and TRBJ2-1): DSGVTQTPKHLITATGQRVTLRCSPRSGDLSVYWYQQSLDQGLQFLIQYYNGEERAKGNILERFSAQQFPDLHSELNLSSLELGDSALYFCASSLTSGFGDEQFFGPGTRLTVL.

Turning to this clonotype: A much larger clone lies one base from this, so it may be a read error. The chain has TRBV7-2 and TRBJ1-2, with 7 bases that match TRBD1. V lost 6 bases, J lost 2 bases, and 9 bases stayed unmatched. The CDR3 totals 15 residues. Germline CDR1 reads SGHTA; CDR2 reads FQGNSA. Written as DNA, the CDR3 is TGTGCCAGCAGATCCGGAGGACAGGAAAACTATGGCTACACCTTC. Its protein is CASRSGGQENYGYTF. Complete variable domain (other parts from reference TRBV7-2 and TRBJ1-2): GAGVSQSPSNKVTEKGKDVELRCDPISGHTALYWYRQSLGQGLEFLIYFQGNSAPDKSGLPSDRFSAERTGGSVSTLTIQRTQQEDSAVYLCASRSGGQENYGYTFGSGTRLTVV.

This clonotype has ten or more counts. The chain carries TRBV6-6 and TRBJ2-5, with 7 bases identical to TRBD2. V lost 7 bases to trimming and J lost 2 bases; unmatched junction nucleotides: 13. Per germline, CDR1 MNHNY and CDR2 SVGAGI (reference sequence). The CDR3 contains 16 residues. The DNA of the CDR3 is TGTGCCAGCAAAAGCTACGCGGGGGAGTTTCAAGAGACCCAGTACTTC. Protein product: CASKSYAGEFQETQYF.

This chain joins TRBV30 and TRBJ1-1; D is undetermined. From germline, CDR1 is GTSNPN and CDR2 SVGIG (reference sequence). The CDR3 totals 11 residues. The V end was cut by 5 bases, the J end by 3 bases, with 7 bases between. CDR3 sequence (DNA): TGTGCCTGGGGGGTTTACACTGAAGCTTTCTTT. Encoded protein: CAWGVYTEAFF.

To note about this clonotype: One end of the junction fails to match germline, which may point to a read error. The CDR3 loop is CSSRQATETQYF. The CDR3 nucleotides read TGCAGTTCTAGACAGGCCACAGAAACGCAGTATTTT. The chain carries TRBV20-1 and TRBJ2-3, with D possibly TRBD1 on 6 matching bases. There are 12 residues in the CDR3. From germline, CDR1 is DFQATT and CDR2 SNEGSKA (reference sequence).

This clonotype was seen ten or more times. The chain recombines TRBV5-1 with TRBJ2-5; D possibly corresponds to TRBD1 (5 bases). The CDR3 is 12 amino acids. The V gene's germline CDR1 is SGHRS and CDR2 YFSETQ. Trimming took off 4 bases at V and 10 bases at J, with 14 bases between the two ends. CDR3 protein: CASSHTTAVQYF. DNA of the CDR3: TGCGCCAGCAGCCACACGACAGCAGTCCAGTACTTC. The complete variable domain, with remaining parts taken from reference TRBV5-1 and TRBJ2-5, reads KAGVTQTPRYLIKTRGQQVTLSCSPISGHRSVSWYQQTPGQGLQFLFEYFSETQRNKGNFPGRFSGRQFSNSRSEMNVSTLELGDSALYLCASSHTTAVQYFGPGTRLLVL.

In this sample, this clonotype turned up many times. The rearrangement links TRBV7-2 to TRBJ1-4; 8 bases are a match to TRBD1. Germline values: CDR1 SGHTA, CDR2 FQGNSA. The CDR3 spans 13 residues. V was pared by 3 bases and J by 6 bases, with 0 bases of the junction left unmatched. CDR3 DNA sequence: TGTGCCAGCAGCTTGACAGGGGATGAAAAACTGTTTTTT. Its protein is CASSLTGDEKLFF.

This clonotype has at least ten counts. The chain couples TRBV5-6 to TRBJ2-5; 8 nucleotides line up with TRBD2. The CDR3 is made up of 13 amino acids. The V segment lost 4 bases and the J segment 4 bases; nucleotides outside the gene matches: 3. From germline, CDR1 is SGHDT and CDR2 YYEEEE. CDR3 coding DNA: TGTGCCAGCAGCCGGACTAGCCCAGAGACCCAGTACTTC. It translates to CASSRTSPETQYF.